This TCR beta chain originates from a study of blood T cell repertoires in COVID-19. Germline loops: CDR1 LGHNA, CDR2 YSLEER. The V gene lost 1 base and the J gene lost 0 bases, with 6 bases spanning the gap. This CDR3 is built from 14 residues. Data came from immunoSEQ multiplex PCR; TCRdb stores just in-frame clones and leaves some out. The table includes tens of thousands of clones, around 74% detected once. The sample was peripheral blood. This chain joins TRBV4-3 and TRBJ1-2; D call uncertain. This TCR was sampled from a man in his sixties or seventies with COVID-19, enrolled during active disease. Here the CDR3 reads CASSQGGANYGYTF. The CDR3 nucleotides are TGCGCCAGCAGCCAAGGAGGAGCTAACTATGGCTACACCTTC.